Presented here are 28 T cell receptor beta chains from one specimen sequenced in a study of blood T cell repertoires in COVID-19. The protocol was immunoSEQ multiplex PCR, while the TCRdb copy is restricted to in-frame clones and leaves out a portion. The repertoire holds roughly 200,000 clones, with 80% to 90% as singletons. The sequenced sample consisted of peripheral blood. The receptors were sampled from a man aged 55 to 70 with acute or convalescent COVID-19.

The DNA of the CDR3 is TGTGCCAGCAGCTCAGGGGGCCGGAACACTGAAGCTTTCTTT. This codes for CASSSGGRNTEAFF. The chain carries TRBV28 and TRBJ1-1, with 8 bases aligning to TRBD1. J lost 1 base, V lost 6 bases, and 4 bases had no gene match. Germline CDR1 MDHEN, CDR2 SYDVKM. The CDR3 has 14 amino acids.

The rearrangement uses TRBV6-5 and TRBJ2-7, with 7 bases fitting TRBD2. CDR1 MNHEY and CDR2 SVGAGI come from the germline V gene. Unmatched junction bases numbered 5, after V lost 8 bases and J lost 1 base. The CDR3 covers 13 residues. CDR3 coding DNA: TGTGCCAGCTGGGGCGGGAGTTCCTACGAGCAGTACTTC. Protein sequence: CASWGGSSYEQYF.

This clone has just one count. The chain employs TRBV6-5 and TRBJ2-7; no clear D. The V end lost 8 bases, the J end lost 5 bases, and 13 bases lay between the germline ends. The CDR3 consists of 12 residues. The germline V gene encodes CDR1 MNHEY and CDR2 SVGAGI. CDR3 bases: TGTGCCAGCTTTGGCGGTTCCCACGAGCAGTACTTC. Its translation is CASFGGSHEQYF.

The chain couples TRBV6-2 or TRBV6-3 to TRBJ1-5; TRBD1 aligns across 7 bases. Trimming removed 2 bases from V and 6 bases from J; junction bases left unmatched: 22. The CDR3 runs to 20 residues. Germline V gene data show CDR1 as MNHEY and CDR2 as SVGEGT. The CDR3: CASSYKQFGRGQGRGQPQHF. Written as DNA, the CDR3 is TGTGCCAGCAGTTACAAACAGTTCGGAAGGGGGCAAGGGAGAGGTCAGCCCCAGCATTTT.

The V gene is TRBV14, the J gene TRBJ1-3; D gene ambiguous. Per the germline V gene, CDR1 is SGHDN and CDR2 is FVKESK. Trimming stripped 0 bases from V and 0 bases from J, with 9 bases between. The CDR3 runs to 16 residues. Written as DNA, the CDR3 is TGTGCCAGCAGCCAAGATGGCCGGGACTCTGGAAACACCATATATTTT. Its translation: CASSQDGRDSGNTIYF.

V usage is TRBV7-9 and J usage is TRBJ2-7; 7 bases fit TRBD2. Germline V gives CDR1 SEHNR, CDR2 FQNEAQ (reference sequence). V trimming: 4 bases; J trimming: 2 bases; junction bases outside the gene matches: 8. The CDR3 has 15 amino acids. In DNA form, the CDR3 reads TGTGCCAGCAGCTCCTCGAGCGGGACGACCTACGAGCAGTACTTC. The encoded protein is CASSSSSGTTYEQYF.

This chain joins TRBV9 and TRBJ2-5; 14 positions agree with TRBD2. The CDR3 has 15 residues. Looked up from germline, CDR1 is SGDLS and CDR2 is YYNGEE. With 3 bases clipped from V and 5 bases from J, the junction kept 3 bases outside the gene matches. CDR3 in DNA: TGTGCCAGCAGCGGGACTAGCGGGAGGTTTGAGACCCAGTACTTC. Amino acid sequence: CASSGTSGRFETQYF.

This chain joins TRBV5-5 and TRBJ2-7; D perhaps matches TRBD2 (5 bases). CDR3 size: 12 residues. With 4 bases removed from V and 2 bases from J, the gap between germline ends came to 7 bases. Germline V lookup: CDR1 SGHKS, CDR2 YYEKEE (reference sequence). CDR3 loop: CASSRGAYEQYF. The DNA for the CDR3 is TGTGCCAGCAGCCGGGGAGCCTACGAGCAGTACTTC. The entire variable domain, with the rest obtained from reference TRBV5-5 and TRBJ2-7, is as follows: DAGVTQSPTHLIKTRGQQVTLRCSPISGHKSVSWYQQVLGQGPQFIFQYYEKEERGRGNFPDRFSARQFPNYSSELNVNALLLGDSALYLCASSRGAYEQYFGPGTRLTVT.

This chain links TRBV18 with TRBJ2-1; 8 bases line up with TRBD2. Looked up from germline, CDR1 is KGHSH and CDR2 is LQKENI. V lost 6 bases, J lost 9 bases, and 10 bases stayed unmatched. The CDR3 runs to 14 residues. CDR3 sequence: CASSPQRESPEQFF. Written as DNA, the CDR3 is TGTGCCAGCTCCCCTCAGCGGGAGTCTCCTGAGCAGTTCTTC.

The chain employs TRBV25-1 and TRBJ2-1; a possible D gene is TRBD1 (5 bases). Germline V gives CDR1 MGHDK, CDR2 SYGVNS. V lost 1 base, J lost 5 bases, and 9 bases lay in between. CDR3 length: 14 residues. The CDR3 loop is CASSEWGFNNEQFF. In DNA form, the CDR3 reads TGTGCCAGCAGTGAATGGGGCTTCAACAATGAGCAGTTCTTC.

The genes are TRBV7-6 and TRBJ2-2, with 10 bases identical to TRBD2. V dropped 5 bases and J dropped 3; count of bases not matched to a gene: 6. CDR3 size: 16 residues. Germline values: CDR1 SGHVS, CDR2 FNYEAQ. The CDR3 here is CASSPRTSGYTGELFF. CDR3 DNA sequence: TGTGCCAGCAGCCCTCGGACTAGCGGTTACACCGGGGAGCTGTTTTTT.

V and J are TRBV2 and TRBJ2-3; maybe TRBD2 (6 bases). Per germline, CDR1 SNHLY and CDR2 FYNNEI. The V end lost 5 bases, the J end lost 5 bases, and 14 bases lay between the germline ends. This CDR3 spans 14 amino acids. The CDR3 loop is CASSKRVGLDTQYF. The CDR3, as DNA: TGTGCCAGCAGTAAGCGGGTGGGGTTAGATACGCAGTATTTT.

The J gene is TRBJ2-3, the V gene TRBV10-3; TRBD1 matches 9 bases. Germline V lookup: CDR1 ENHRY, CDR2 SYGVKD. The CDR3 runs 17 residues. V lost 4 bases, J lost 0 bases, and 8 bases stayed unmatched. The chain's CDR3 is CAISGERDRASTDTQYF. CDR3 nucleotides: TGTGCCATCAGTGGTGAGAGGGACAGGGCTAGCACAGATACGCAGTATTTT.

This rearrangement joins TRBV2 to TRBJ2-6; D is perhaps TRBD1 (6 bases). This CDR3 spans 15 amino acids. Trimming removed 2 bases at V and 1 base at J, with 6 bases between. Germline values: CDR1 SNHLY, CDR2 FYNNEI. CDR3 loop: CASSEQGSGANVLTF. As DNA, the CDR3 is TGTGCCAGCAGTGAACAGGGGTCTGGGGCCAACGTCCTGACTTTC.

This chain connects TRBV7-3 to TRBJ2-7, with 10 bases fitting TRBD2. The CDR3 is made up of 21 amino acids. The ends lost 2 bases at V and 3 bases at J; junction bases unmatched: 22. Germline V CDR1 and CDR2: SGHTA, FQGTGA. CDR3 in amino acids: CASSLYWPRETGTSDLYEQYF. CDR3 nucleotide sequence: TGTGCCAGCAGCTTATATTGGCCGAGGGAGACGGGGACTAGCGACCTCTACGAGCAGTACTTC.

This clone has only a few counts. The gene calls are TRBV5-6 and TRBJ1-2; D possibly corresponds to TRBD1 (5 bases). Trimming removed 0 bases from V and 8 bases from J, with 17 bases in between. Per the germline V gene, CDR1 is SGHDT and CDR2 is YYEEEE. This CDR3 is built from 15 residues. CDR3 bases: TGTGCCAGCAGCTTGGCCGGGGGGACCCCGAGGGGCTACACCTTC. It is translated as CASSLAGGTPRGYTF.

The chain carries TRBV6-2 or TRBV6-3 and TRBJ2-5, with unresolved D. The germline V gene has CDR1 MNHEY and CDR2 SVGEGT. The ends were cut back, 1 base at V and 5 bases at J, with 5 bases in the middle. The CDR3 is 12 residues long. CDR3 in DNA: TGTGCCAGCAGTTACTACAGTGAGACCCAGTACTTC. Its translation: CASSYYSETQYF.

As concerns this clone: Other DNA sequences from this sample encode an identical CDR3 as well. This chain connects TRBV28 to TRBJ2-5, with 7 bases that match TRBD1. V trimming: 6 bases; J trimming: 1 base; junction bases outside the gene matches: 5. Germline V lookup: CDR1 MDHEN, CDR2 SYDVKM. The CDR3 extends over 14 amino acids. CDR3 DNA sequence: TGTGCCAGCAGCCGGGGACAGACCCAAGAGACCCAGTACTTC. This codes for CASSRGQTQETQYF.

This clone appeared once. The chain combines TRBV7-2 with TRBJ1-3; D gene unclear. Germline assignment: CDR1 SGHTA and CDR2 FQGNSA. Between the trimmed V and J ends, which lost 4 bases and 0 bases, there was a span of 7 bases. This CDR3 is built from 14 residues. CDR3 amino acids: CASSYAGSGNTIYF. The CDR3 DNA sequence: TGTGCCAGCAGCTACGCCGGCTCTGGAAACACCATATATTTT.

The V and J genes are TRBV18 and TRBJ2-2, with 8 bases lining up with TRBD1. Germline values: CDR1 KGHSH, CDR2 LQKENI. V shed 0 bases and J 4 bases; nucleotides not matched to a gene: 4. CDR3 length: 16 residues. The CDR3 region is CASSPPQGAVTGELFF. The CDR3 DNA reads TGTGCCAGCTCACCACCCCAGGGGGCGGTCACCGGGGAGCTGTTTTTT.

The DNA of the CDR3 is TGTGCCAGCAGCCGACTAGCGGGAGGGGTTGTGACCCAGTACTTC. Encoded protein: CASSRLAGGVVTQYF. The chain carries TRBV6-6 and TRBJ2-5, with 14 bases matching TRBD2. The CDR3 sequence is 15 residues long. Germline V gives CDR1 MNHNY, CDR2 SVGAGI (reference sequence). V gave up 6 bases and J gave up 7 bases; unmatched junction bases: 7.

The CDR3 loop is CASSYPGRADTQYF. The DNA of the CDR3 is TGTGCCAGCAGTTATCCGGGAAGGGCGGATACGCAGTATTTT. The chain combines TRBV5-6 with TRBJ2-3, with a tentative D call TRBD2 (5 bases). Germline values: CDR1 SGHDT, CDR2 YYEEEE. The CDR3 length is 14 residues. Trimming left V 5 bases short and J 6 bases short, with 16 bases between.

The J gene is TRBJ2-1, the V gene TRBV28; 14 bases are shared with TRBD2. The junction had 3 bases not matched to a gene; V was cut back by 3 bases and J by 8 bases. Germline assignment: CDR1 MDHEN and CDR2 SYDVKM. CDR3 length equals 15 residues. CDR3: CASSLGTSGRHEQFF. The CDR3 DNA follows: TGTGCCAGCAGTTTGGGGACTAGCGGGAGACATGAGCAGTTCTTC. The entire variable domain, with the rest obtained from reference TRBV28 and TRBJ2-1, is as follows: DVKVTQSSRYLVKRTGEKVFLECVQDMDHENMFWYRQDPGLGLRLIYFSYDVKMKEKGDIPEGYSVSREKKERFSLILESASTNQTSMYLCASSLGTSGRHEQFFGPGTRLTVL.

The chain is built from TRBV6-5 and TRBJ2-2, with a possible D match to TRBD1 (5 bases). Trimming left V 5 bases short and J 3 bases short, with 13 bases between. Germline CDR1 is MNHEY and CDR2 is SVGAGI. The CDR3 contains 15 residues. CDR3 in DNA: TGTGCCAGCAGTCGACAGCCAAGAGACACCGGGGAGCTGTTTTTT. Its protein is CASSRQPRDTGELFF.

This chain uses TRBV10-2 with TRBJ2-2, with 16 positions matching TRBD2. Unmatched junction bases numbered 8, after V lost 6 bases and J lost 1 base. The CDR3 spans 19 residues. The V gene's germline CDR1 is WSHSY and CDR2 SAAADI. The CDR3 spells CASSGGLAGGVVNTGELFF. Here the CDR3 DNA reads TGCGCCAGCAGCGGGGGACTAGCGGGAGGGGTCGTGAACACCGGGGAGCTGTTTTTT.

The rearrangement joins TRBV6-2 or TRBV6-3 to TRBJ1-5, with 7 bases lining up with TRBD1. The CDR3 consists of 13 residues. Germline V gene sequence: CDR1 MNHEY, CDR2 SVGEGT. Trimming cost V 5 bases and J 6 bases; bases outside gene matches: 4. This CDR3 reads CASSDDRVQPQHF. In nucleotides, the CDR3 is TGTGCCAGCAGTGACGACAGGGTTCAGCCCCAGCATTTT.

This clone was counted a single time. The rearrangement joins TRBV7-9 to TRBJ1-1, with 8 bases aligning to TRBD1. The CDR3 sequence is 14 residues long. Germline V gene sequence: CDR1 SEHNR, CDR2 FQNEAQ (reference sequence). V lost 4 bases and J lost 1; bases outside the gene matches: 2. This CDR3 reads CASSSGQANTEAFF. The CDR3 region has the DNA TGTGCCAGCAGCTCGGGACAGGCGAACACTGAAGCTTTCTTT.

The gene calls are TRBV28 and TRBJ1-1, with D tentatively TRBD1 (6 bases). Between the trimmed V and J ends, which lost 2 bases and 3 bases, there was a span of 10 bases. The CDR3 totals 14 residues. Germline V gives CDR1 MDHEN, CDR2 SYDVKM. CDR3 DNA: TGTGCCAGCAGTTTAGCAGGGGATCACACTGAAGCTTTCTTT. As protein: CASSLAGDHTEAFF.